The 5 T cell receptor beta chains below come from one sample, sequenced in a study of human T cells and chemical hapten exposure. TCRdb analysed the RACE reads with MiXCR anew, one entry per CDR3 protein. This table has 75,000 to 100,000 distinct CDR3 sequences, roughly an eighth appearing once. Indicated time point: patch test 1, 2 weeks after DPC sensitization. Specified treatment: therapeutic diphenylcyclopropenone sensitization with weekly scalp DPC. The input for sequencing was whole blood, taken in connection with sensitization to the hapten diphenylcyclopropenone (DPC). The receptor set was obtained from a woman in her forties with alopecia areata. Some clones in this sample may be carry-over from other donors' samples.

This clonotype came up many times. The CDR3 sequence is CASSLSPSRAGRNTEAFF. The CDR3 DNA is TGTGCCAGCAGTTTATCCCCAAGCCGGGCAGGGAGGAACACTGAAGCTTTCTTT. The genes are TRBV28 and TRBJ1-1, with D possibly being TRBD1 (5 bases). Germline V lookup: CDR1 MDHEN, CDR2 SYDVKM. Trimming took 1 base from V and 1 from J, leaving 19 bases between them. This CDR3 spans 18 amino acids.

This clonotype was counted between two and nine times. V gene TRBV2 combines with J gene TRBJ1-1; TRBD1 matches 9 bases. J lost 4 bases, V lost 3 bases, and 9 bases had no gene match. CDR1 and CDR2 (germline): SNHLY, FYNNEI. The CDR3 covers 16 residues. The CDR3 is CASSEVWTGAGTEAFF. DNA for the CDR3: TGTGCCAGCAGTGAGGTCTGGACAGGGGCAGGCACTGAAGCTTTCTTT. Variable domain in full (rest from reference TRBV2 and TRBJ1-1): EPEVTQTPSHQVTQMGQEVILRCVPISNHLYFYWYRQILGQKVEFLVSFYNNEISEKSEIFDDQFSVERPDGSNFTLKIRSTKLEDSAMYFCASSEVWTGAGTEAFFGQGTRLTVV.

This clonotype was detected a few times. The chain links TRBV28 to TRBJ1-4; D is perhaps TRBD1 (5 bases). Trimming cost V 3 bases and J 0 bases, with 20 bases left between them. The CDR3 has 19 residues. Germline V lookup: CDR1 MDHEN, CDR2 SYDVKM. This CDR3 is CASSFPQSQTVATNEKLFF. DNA for the CDR3: TGTGCCAGCAGTTTCCCTCAGAGCCAGACAGTTGCAACTAATGAAAAACTGTTTTTT.

There are a few counts of this clonotype. The rearrangement uses TRBV20-1 and TRBJ1-1; D is uncertain. Trimming stripped 0 bases from V and 9 bases from J, with 5 bases between. This CDR3 comprises 10 residues. Germline CDR1 is DFQATT and CDR2 is SNEGSKA (reference sequence). Here the CDR3 reads CSARDLQAFF. In DNA, the CDR3 is TGCAGTGCTAGAGATCTCCAAGCTTTCTTT.

The gene calls are TRBV9 and TRBJ1-1; D possibly corresponds to TRBD1 (5 bases). V lost 1 base and J lost 3, with 7 bases in between. The CDR3 sequence is 13 residues long. The germline V gene has CDR1 SGDLS and CDR2 YYNGEE. As DNA, the CDR3 is TGTGCCAGCAGCGTAAGCAGGGACACTGAAGCTTTCTTT. Translation gives CASSVSRDTEAFF. Complete variable domain (other parts from reference TRBV9 and TRBJ1-1): DSGVTQTPKHLITATGQRVTLRCSPRSGDLSVYWYQQSLDQGLQFLIQYYNGEERAKGNILERFSAQQFPDLHSELNLSSLELGDSALYFCASSVSRDTEAFFGQGTRLTVV.